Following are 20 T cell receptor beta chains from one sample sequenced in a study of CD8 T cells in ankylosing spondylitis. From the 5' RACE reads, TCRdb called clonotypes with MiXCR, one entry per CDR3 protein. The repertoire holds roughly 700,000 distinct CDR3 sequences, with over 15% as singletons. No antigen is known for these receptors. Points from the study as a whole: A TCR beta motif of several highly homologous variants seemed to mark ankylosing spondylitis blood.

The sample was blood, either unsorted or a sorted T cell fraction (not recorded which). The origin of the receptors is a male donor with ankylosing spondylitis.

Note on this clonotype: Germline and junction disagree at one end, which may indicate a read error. The CDR3 DNA follows: TGCGCCAGCAGCGAGGGTTTGTACGAGCAGTACTTC. Its protein product is CASSEGLYEQYF. The V call is TRBV2, the J call TRBJ2-7, with TRBD2 as a possible D gene (5 bases). The length of the CDR3 is 12 residues. In germline, CDR1 is SNHLY, CDR2 FYNNEI.

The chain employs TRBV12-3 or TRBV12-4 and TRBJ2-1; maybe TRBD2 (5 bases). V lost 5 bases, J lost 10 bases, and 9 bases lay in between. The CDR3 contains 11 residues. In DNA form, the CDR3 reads TGTGCCAGCAGTACAACTAGAGAGCAGTTCTTC. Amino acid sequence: CASSTTREQFF.

The CDR3 DNA follows: TGTGCCAGCAAGGGGCTAGCGGGCCTCGGGGAGCTGTTTTTT. It is translated as CASKGLAGLGELFF. The chain has TRBV28 and TRBJ2-2; 8 bases match TRBD2. Germline V CDR1 and CDR2: MDHEN, SYDVKM. There are 14 residues in the CDR3. With 7 bases clipped from V and 7 bases from J, the junction kept 8 bases outside the gene matches.

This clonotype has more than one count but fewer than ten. The CDR3 here is CASTQGAWEAFF. In nucleotides, the CDR3 is TGTGCCAGCACCCAGGGGGCTTGGGAAGCTTTCTTT. The chain links TRBV12-3 or TRBV12-4 to TRBJ1-1; 8 positions agree with TRBD1. CDR3 length: 12 residues. Germline trimming cut 7 bases from V and 8 bases from J; bases unmatched to any gene: 6.

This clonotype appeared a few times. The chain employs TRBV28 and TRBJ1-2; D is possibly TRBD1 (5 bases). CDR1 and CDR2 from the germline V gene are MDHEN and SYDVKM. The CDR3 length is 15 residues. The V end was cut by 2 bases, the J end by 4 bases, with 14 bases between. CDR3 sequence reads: CASSLPPTDIYGYTF. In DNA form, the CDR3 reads TGTGCCAGCAGTTTACCCCCGACAGATATCTATGGCTACACCTTC.

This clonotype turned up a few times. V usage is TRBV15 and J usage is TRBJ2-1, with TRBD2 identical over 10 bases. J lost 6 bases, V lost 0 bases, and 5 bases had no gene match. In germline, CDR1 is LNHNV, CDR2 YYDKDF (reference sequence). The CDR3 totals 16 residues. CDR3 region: CATSRDPGLAANEQFF. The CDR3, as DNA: TGTGCCACCAGCAGAGATCCCGGACTAGCGGCCAATGAGCAGTTCTTC. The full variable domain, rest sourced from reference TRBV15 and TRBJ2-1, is DAMVIQNPRYQVTQFGKPVTLSCSQTLNHNVMYWYQQKSSQAPKLLFHYYDKDFNNEADTPDNFQSRRPNTSFCFLDIRSPGLGDTAMYLCATSRDPGLAANEQFFGPGTRLTVL.

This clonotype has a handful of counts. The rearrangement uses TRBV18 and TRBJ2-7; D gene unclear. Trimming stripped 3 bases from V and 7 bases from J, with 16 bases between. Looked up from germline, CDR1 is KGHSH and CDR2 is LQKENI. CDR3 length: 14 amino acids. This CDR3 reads CASSPAGSWGEQYF. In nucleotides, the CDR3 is TGTGCCAGCTCACCGGCCGGGTCCTGGGGTGAGCAGTACTTC.

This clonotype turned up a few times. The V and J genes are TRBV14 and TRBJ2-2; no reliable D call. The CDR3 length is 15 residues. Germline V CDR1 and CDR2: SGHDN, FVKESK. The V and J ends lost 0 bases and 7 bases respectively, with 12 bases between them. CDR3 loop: CASSQDEPVHGELFF. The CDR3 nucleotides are TGTGCCAGCAGCCAAGACGAGCCCGTGCACGGGGAGCTGTTTTTT.

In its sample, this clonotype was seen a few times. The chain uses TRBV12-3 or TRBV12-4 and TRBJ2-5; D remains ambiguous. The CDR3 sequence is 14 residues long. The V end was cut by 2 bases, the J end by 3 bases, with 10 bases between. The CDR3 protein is CASSLLGVKETQYF. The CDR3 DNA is TGTGCCAGCAGTTTACTTGGGGTTAAAGAGACCCAGTACTTC.

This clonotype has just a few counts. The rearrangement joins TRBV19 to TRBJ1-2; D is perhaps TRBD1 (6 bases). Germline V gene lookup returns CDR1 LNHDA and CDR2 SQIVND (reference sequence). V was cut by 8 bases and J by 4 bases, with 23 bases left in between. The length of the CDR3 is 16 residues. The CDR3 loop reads CASVKSAGDSVYGYTF. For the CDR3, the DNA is TGTGCCAGTGTTAAATCGGCAGGGGACTCCGTCTATGGCTACACCTTC.

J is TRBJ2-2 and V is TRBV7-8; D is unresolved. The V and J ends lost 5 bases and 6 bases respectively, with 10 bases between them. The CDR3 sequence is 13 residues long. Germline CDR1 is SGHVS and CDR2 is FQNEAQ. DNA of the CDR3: TGTGCCAGCAGCCTCAAGACCCCCGGGGAGCTGTTTTTT. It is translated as CASSLKTPGELFF.

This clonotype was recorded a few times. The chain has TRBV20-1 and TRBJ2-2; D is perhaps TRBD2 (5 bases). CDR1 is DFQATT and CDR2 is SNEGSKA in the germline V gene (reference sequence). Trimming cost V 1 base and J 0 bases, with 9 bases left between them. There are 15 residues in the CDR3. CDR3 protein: CSARVATTNTGELFF. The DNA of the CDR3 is TGCAGTGCTAGAGTTGCGACTACGAACACCGGGGAGCTGTTTTTT.

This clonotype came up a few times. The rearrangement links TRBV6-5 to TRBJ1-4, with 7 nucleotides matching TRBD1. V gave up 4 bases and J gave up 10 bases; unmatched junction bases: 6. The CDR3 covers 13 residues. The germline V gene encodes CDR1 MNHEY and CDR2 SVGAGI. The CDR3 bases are TGTGCCAGCAGTTTGACAGGGCGAGGAAAACTGTTTTTT. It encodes CASSLTGRGKLFF.

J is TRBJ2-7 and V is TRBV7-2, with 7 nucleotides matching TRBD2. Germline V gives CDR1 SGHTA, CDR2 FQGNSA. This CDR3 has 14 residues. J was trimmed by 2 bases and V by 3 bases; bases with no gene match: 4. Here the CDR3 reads CASSFSGTPYEQYF. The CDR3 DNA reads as TGTGCCAGCAGCTTCAGCGGGACCCCCTACGAGCAGTACTTC.

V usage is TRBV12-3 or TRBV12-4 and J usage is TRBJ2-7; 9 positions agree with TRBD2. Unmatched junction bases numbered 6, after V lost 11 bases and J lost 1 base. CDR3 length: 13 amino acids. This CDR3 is CACTLAGSYEQYF. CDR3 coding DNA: TGTGCCTGCACCCTAGCGGGATCCTACGAGCAGTACTTC.

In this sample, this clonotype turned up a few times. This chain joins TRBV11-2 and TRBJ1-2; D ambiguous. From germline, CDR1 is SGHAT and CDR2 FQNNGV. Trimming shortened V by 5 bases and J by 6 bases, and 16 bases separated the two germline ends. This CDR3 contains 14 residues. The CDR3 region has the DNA TGTGCCAGCAGCCGTGCTCCGGATGCACATGGCTACACCTTC. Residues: CASSRAPDAHGYTF. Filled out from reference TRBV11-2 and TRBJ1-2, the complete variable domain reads EAGVAQSPRYKIIEKRQSVAFWCNPISGHATLYWYQQILGQGPKLLIQFQNNGVVDDSQLPKDRFSAERLKGVDSTLKIQPAKLEDSAVYLCASSRAPDAHGYTFGSGTRLTVV.

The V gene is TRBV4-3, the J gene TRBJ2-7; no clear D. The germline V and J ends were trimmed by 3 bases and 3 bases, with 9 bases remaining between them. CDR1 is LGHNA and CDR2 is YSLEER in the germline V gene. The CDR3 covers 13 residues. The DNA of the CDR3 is TGCGCCAGCAGCCAGGGTCTATACTACGAGCAGTACTTC. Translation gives CASSQGLYYEQYF.

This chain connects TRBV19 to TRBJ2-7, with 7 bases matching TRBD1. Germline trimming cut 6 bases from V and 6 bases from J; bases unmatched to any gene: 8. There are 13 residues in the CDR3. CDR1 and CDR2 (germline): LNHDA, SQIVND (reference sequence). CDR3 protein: CASRNDRVGEQYF. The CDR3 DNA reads TGTGCCAGTAGAAACGACAGGGTCGGCGAGCAGTACTTC.

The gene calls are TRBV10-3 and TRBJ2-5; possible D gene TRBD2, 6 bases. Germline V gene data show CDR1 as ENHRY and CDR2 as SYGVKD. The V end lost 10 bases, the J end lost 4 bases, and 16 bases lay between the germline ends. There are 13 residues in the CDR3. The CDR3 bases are TGTGCCACCGAGACGGGAGTTTCAGAGACCCAGTACTTC. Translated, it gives CATETGVSETQYF.

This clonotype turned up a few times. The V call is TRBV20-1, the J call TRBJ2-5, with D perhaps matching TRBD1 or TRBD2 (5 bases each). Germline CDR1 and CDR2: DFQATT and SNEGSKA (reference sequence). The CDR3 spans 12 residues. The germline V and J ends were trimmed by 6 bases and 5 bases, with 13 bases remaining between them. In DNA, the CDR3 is TGCAGTGCGGGGGTCAGTTGGGAGACCCAGTACTTC. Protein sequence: CSAGVSWETQYF.